The next 27 T cell receptor beta chains were all read from a single sample in a study of regulatory T cells in long-lasting Graves disease. Investigators prepared the TCR beta libraries by applying iRepertoire HTBI primers and Arm-PCR of CDR3 regions. A single record per CDR3 protein comes from TCRdb applying MiXCR to the multiplex PCR reads. This table holds 400,000 or so distinct CDR3 sequences, around 24% found once. As to time point: persistent/refractory GD, antithyroid drugs over 5 years with positive TRAb. Extracted RNA from PBMCs served as the source of the TCR library. Sequenced material: peripheral blood mononuclear cells (PBMCs), taken when the disease was refractory, from a patient treated with antithyroid drugs. The receptors come from a female donor with Graves disease.

In this sample, this clonotype turned up many times. The chain uses TRBV7-2 and TRBJ2-7, with 10 nucleotides matching TRBD1. This CDR3 region has 15 residues. V shed 1 base, J shed 6 bases, and the junction held 6 bases outside the gene matches. CDR1 and CDR2 from the germline V gene are SGHTA and FQGNSA. The CDR3: CASSLGGQGQSEQYF. The CDR3 DNA reads as TGTGCCAGCAGCTTAGGGGGACAGGGGCAGAGCGAGCAGTACTTC.

This clonotype was detected only a few times. The rearrangement uses TRBV18 and TRBJ2-2, with TRBD1 identical over 9 bases. The CDR3 extends over 15 amino acids. After removal of 6 bases from V and 7 bases from J, the junction contained 9 bases not matched to a gene. Germline loops: CDR1 KGHSH, CDR2 LQKENI. Here the CDR3 reads CASSEGQGYFGELFF. Written as DNA, the CDR3 is TGTGCCAGCTCGGAAGGACAGGGGTATTTCGGGGAGCTGTTTTTT.

This clonotype was seen repeatedly, ten times or more. This chain links TRBV9 with TRBJ2-5, with 10 bases matching TRBD2. The germline V gene has CDR1 SGDLS and CDR2 YYNGEE. This CDR3 region has 14 residues. After removal of 4 bases from V and 4 bases from J, the junction contained 4 bases not matched to a gene. The CDR3 is CASSQGLAVETQYF. The CDR3 bases are TGTGCCAGCAGCCAAGGACTAGCGGTAGAGACCCAGTACTTC. Using reference TRBV9 and TRBJ2-5 for the parts outside the CDR3, the full variable domain is DSGVTQTPKHLITATGQRVTLRCSPRSGDLSVYWYQQSLDQGLQFLIQYYNGEERAKGNILERFSAQQFPDLHSELNLSSLELGDSALYFCASSQGLAVETQYFGPGTRLLVL.

The chain couples TRBV15 to TRBJ1-2; D gene uncertain. The CDR3 totals 13 residues. In germline, CDR1 is LNHNV, CDR2 YYDKDF (reference sequence). V lost 0 bases, J lost 5 bases, and 7 bases lay in between. The CDR3 loop reads CATSRDPGYGYTF. CDR3 bases: TGTGCCACCAGCAGAGATCCGGGATATGGCTACACCTTC.

This clonotype was seen ten or more times. The chain is built from TRBV6-1 and TRBJ1-1, with a weak D call TRBD1 (5 bases). Germline V CDR1 and CDR2: MNHNS, SASEGT. This CDR3 region has 16 residues. V lost 2 bases and J 1 base, leaving 14 bases between the germline ends. CDR3 in amino acids: CASSELSRVANTEAFF. The CDR3 DNA follows: TGTGCCAGCAGTGAACTTTCCAGGGTAGCGAACACTGAAGCTTTCTTT.

This clonotype has more than one count but fewer than ten. DNA for the CDR3: TGCAGTGCTTACTCCCGGGGGACTTTCTTT. Amino acids: CSAYSRGTFF. The chain couples TRBV20-1 to TRBJ1-1, with D maybe TRBD1 (5 bases). This CDR3 is built from 10 residues. Germline V gene data show CDR1 as DFQATT and CDR2 as SNEGSKA (reference sequence). V lost 5 bases and J lost 12, with 13 bases in between.

This clonotype was seen many times. The V and J genes are TRBV28 and TRBJ2-7; TRBD1 aligns across 8 bases. The V and J ends lost 5 bases and 4 bases, in that order; junction bases with no gene match: 10. Germline V gene data show CDR1 as MDHEN and CDR2 as SYDVKM. The CDR3 is 15 amino acids. The CDR3 DNA reads TGTGCCAGCAGTCAAAGACAGGGGACCCCGTACGAGCAGTACTTC. Protein: CASSQRQGTPYEQYF.

The V call is TRBV15, the J call TRBJ2-2; 14 nucleotides align to TRBD2. Germline V lookup: CDR1 LNHNV, CDR2 YYDKDF (reference sequence). V shed 7 bases and J 5 bases; nucleotides not matched to a gene: 9. This CDR3 has 17 amino acids. The chain's CDR3 is CATTARLAGGLTGELFF. CDR3 coding DNA: TGTGCCACCACCGCGCGACTAGCGGGAGGGCTTACCGGGGAGCTGTTTTTT.

The chain couples TRBV24-1 to TRBJ1-2; a possible D gene is TRBD1 (5 bases). CDR3 length: 13 amino acids. The V gene lost 5 bases and the J gene lost 6 bases, with 12 bases spanning the gap. From germline, CDR1 is KGHDR and CDR2 SFDVKD. The CDR3 protein is CATSGRDGHGYTF. DNA for the CDR3: TGTGCCACCAGTGGCCGGGACGGACATGGCTACACCTTC.

V usage is TRBV10-3 and J usage is TRBJ1-2, with TRBD1 identical over 11 bases. The CDR3 contains 14 residues. CDR1 ENHRY and CDR2 SYGVKD come from the germline V gene. V was clipped by 1 base and J by 8 bases; unmatched bases: 3. This chain's CDR3 is CAISEWTGGGGYTF. DNA for the CDR3: TGTGCCATCAGTGAGTGGACAGGGGGCGGCGGCTACACCTTC.

This clonotype occurred a few times. This chain connects TRBV5-1 to TRBJ1-2; possible D gene TRBD1, 5 bases. The V end was cut by 4 bases, the J end by 6 bases, with 13 bases between. The CDR3 has 13 amino acids. Germline V gene sequence: CDR1 SGHRS, CDR2 YFSETQ. The chain's CDR3 is CASSISGGDGYTF. CDR3 nucleotide sequence: TGCGCCAGCAGCATAAGCGGGGGTGATGGCTACACCTTC. The whole variable domain, filled in from reference TRBV5-1 and TRBJ1-2, reads KAGVTQTPRYLIKTRGQQVTLSCSPISGHRSVSWYQQTPGQGLQFLFEYFSETQRNKGNFPGRFSGRQFSNSRSEMNVSTLELGDSALYLCASSISGGDGYTFGSGTRLTVV.

The chain has TRBV9 and TRBJ1-6, with D perhaps matching TRBD1 (6 bases). The CDR3 loop spans 15 amino acids. Germline V gives CDR1 SGDLS, CDR2 YYNGEE. The ends were cut back, 1 base at V and 9 bases at J, with 14 bases in the middle. This CDR3 reads CASSVMDSIGSPLHF. The CDR3 DNA is TGTGCCAGCAGCGTAATGGACAGTATAGGTTCACCCCTCCACTTT.

The chain combines TRBV20-1 with TRBJ2-7; D is unclear. The germline V and J ends were trimmed by 0 bases and 3 bases, with 9 bases remaining between them. CDR3 size: 13 residues. From germline, CDR1 is DFQATT and CDR2 SNEGSKA (reference sequence). The CDR3 bases are TGCAGTGCTAGAGATCGCAGGCACTACGAGCAGTACTTC. It is translated as CSARDRRHYEQYF.

V is TRBV27 and J is TRBJ1-2; D uncertain. Germline values: CDR1 MNHEY, CDR2 SMNVEV (reference sequence). Trimming removed 5 bases at V and 4 bases at J, with 14 bases between. The CDR3 covers 14 residues. In DNA, the CDR3 is TGTGCCAGCAGTCCCTCCACTAGCCTCTATGGCTACACCTTC. Its translation is CASSPSTSLYGYTF.

V gene TRBV30 combines with J gene TRBJ1-1; no firm D call. The V gene lost 0 bases and the J gene lost 3 bases, with 11 bases spanning the gap. Germline CDR1 is GTSNPN and CDR2 is SVGIG (reference sequence). CDR3 length equals 14 residues. In DNA, the CDR3 is TGTGCCTGGAGTGTCGGGCGAAGGCACACTGAAGCTTTCTTT. Protein sequence: CAWSVGRRHTEAFF.

V and J are TRBV29-1 and TRBJ2-3; D is ambiguous. This CDR3 comprises 13 residues. Trimming shortened V by 4 bases and J by 8 bases, and 16 bases separated the two germline ends. CDR1 is SQVTM, CDR2 ANQGSEA, per germline. CDR3 coding DNA: TGCAGCGTTGGGATCGGTGGAGTAGGTACGCAGTATTTT. Its protein product is CSVGIGGVGTQYF.

With regard to this clonotype: A much larger clone sits a single nucleotide away, making a read error possible. The chain links TRBV12-3 or TRBV12-4 to TRBJ2-7; tentatively, D is TRBD2 (6 bases). The CDR3 is 14 residues long. The CDR3 loop is CASTYGGPNYEQCF. The CDR3 DNA is TGTGCCAGCACCTACGGGGGTCCCAACTACGAGCAGTGCTTC.

This clonotype has just a few counts. V and J are TRBV19 and TRBJ1-5; a possible D gene is TRBD1 (6 bases). Trimming stripped 7 bases from V and 3 bases from J, with 16 bases between. Germline lookup yields CDR1 LNHDA and CDR2 SQIVND (reference sequence). The CDR3 runs 15 residues. CDR3 nucleotide sequence: TGTGCCAGTACACCAGGGACAATTAACAATCAGCCCCAGCATTTT. Protein: CASTPGTINNQPQHF.

In its sample, this clonotype was seen many times. The genes are TRBV6-1 and TRBJ1-2, with 10 bases matching TRBD1. CDR1 MNHNS and CDR2 SASEGT come from the germline V gene. This CDR3 has 18 amino acids. V trimming: 6 bases; J trimming: 1 base; junction bases outside the gene matches: 14. CDR3 bases: TGTGCCAGCAGCTCTAACCGGGACAGGGGTTTGAGTAACTATGGCTACACCTTC. Translating gives CASSSNRDRGLSNYGYTF.

On this clonotype: A much larger clone lies one base from this, so it may be a read error. The rearrangement uses TRBV7-9 and TRBJ1-1; possible D gene TRBD1, 5 bases. Trimming removed 5 bases at V and 1 base at J, with 20 bases between. The CDR3 is 17 residues long. From germline, CDR1 is SEHNR and CDR2 FQNEAQ (reference sequence). CDR3 bases: TGTGCCAGCAGCCCGATGAACCGCGGGGCAGGGAACACTGAAGCTTTCTTT. It is translated as CASSPMNRGAGNTEAFF.

This clonotype appeared many times. The rearrangement uses TRBV28 and TRBJ1-5; 11 bases fit TRBD1. The V and J ends lost 7 bases and 5 bases, in that order; junction bases with no gene match: 10. The CDR3 has 16 residues. Germline CDR1 is MDHEN and CDR2 is SYDVKM. CDR3 in amino acids: CASNEGDRGFDQPQHF. CDR3 coding DNA: TGTGCCAGCAATGAGGGGGACAGGGGGTTCGATCAGCCCCAGCATTTT.

This clonotype was counted at least ten times. The germline gene is not matched at one end of the junction; a read error may be the cause. The chain carries TRBV5-1 and TRBJ1-1, with D perhaps matching TRBD1 (6 bases). Germline V CDR1 and CDR2: SGHRS, YFSETQ. The CDR3 is 11 amino acids. CDR3: CASSLQGEAFF. CDR3 DNA sequence: TGTGCCAGCAGTTTACAGGGTGAGGCTTTCTTT.

This clonotype has a count of ten or more. The chain employs TRBV7-8 and TRBJ2-5; D possibly corresponds to TRBD2 (7 bases). The CDR3 is made up of 15 amino acids. Germline CDR1 is SGHVS and CDR2 is FQNEAQ. The V gene lost 0 bases and the J gene lost 4 bases, with 12 bases spanning the gap. CDR3 DNA: TGTGCCAGCAGCTTAGCGCTAGGGGGGGGAGAGACCCAGTACTTC. It codes for CASSLALGGGETQYF.

This clonotype was counted once. As DNA, the CDR3 is TGTGCCAGCTCACCGACTGAGACGCTCTCTGGCTACACCTTC. It specifies CASSPTETLSGYTF. The chain is built from TRBV18 and TRBJ1-2; D uncertain. Per germline, CDR1 KGHSH and CDR2 LQKENI. This CDR3 has 14 residues. The V end was cut by 3 bases, the J end by 7 bases, with 15 bases between.

This clonotype was counted between two and nine times. With a much larger clone just one base away, this may be a read error. This chain joins TRBV5-5 and TRBJ1-2, with 9 bases lining up with TRBD1. The CDR3 extends over 14 amino acids. The germline V gene encodes CDR1 SGHKS and CDR2 YYEKEE (reference sequence). The CDR3 protein is CVSRRGQGTGGYTF. Written as DNA, the CDR3 is TGTGTCAGCAGGCGTGGACAGGGGACGGGAGGCTACACCTTC.

J is TRBJ1-5 and V is TRBV10-3; the D is unclear. Deletions cut 1 base from V and 7 bases from J, with 5 bases between. This CDR3 comprises 12 residues. Germline lookup yields CDR1 ENHRY and CDR2 SYGVKD. The CDR3 nucleotides read TGTGCCATCAGTGAGTTTTCCCAGCCCCAGCATTTT. Protein sequence: CAISEFSQPQHF.

The table lists this clonotype with a few counts. The J gene is TRBJ1-2, the V gene TRBV28; D may be TRBD1 (5 bases). The germline V and J ends were trimmed by 6 bases and 7 bases, with 12 bases remaining between them. Germline V lookup: CDR1 MDHEN, CDR2 SYDVKM. The CDR3 is 12 residues long. CDR3 loop: CASRGGAPGYTF. Written as DNA, the CDR3 is TGTGCCAGCAGGGGCGGGGCACCTGGCTACACCTTC.